This T cell receptor (beta chain) emerged from a study of cytomegalovirus exposure and HLA in healthy donors. This CDR3 has 14 amino acids. Germline V CDR1 and CDR2: SGHTS, YDEGEE. V shed 5 bases and J shed 4 bases, with 13 bases lying between them. Study findings and constraints: Exclusion as indistinguishable affected some V segments, including TRBV6-2 and TRBV6-3.

Researchers ran the PCR with 60 Vbeta and 13 Jbeta primers. Profiled with immunoSEQ multiplex PCR; TCRdb holds only in-frame clones, not every one. The sample holds hundreds of thousands of clones, approximately 88% seen once. Remarks on this clone: What it binds is unknown.

The chain recombines TRBV5-8 with TRBJ1-5; D is undetermined. This receptor was identified in a boy aged 2-9 years in good health and CMV-seronegative. The specimen sequenced was PBMCs. CDR3 residues: CASSPYRANQPQHF. For the CDR3, the DNA is TGTGCCAGCAGTCCTTATAGAGCGAATCAGCCCCAGCATTTT.